The 21 T cell receptor beta chains below all came from one sample that was sequenced in a study of blood T cell repertoires in COVID-19. Clones were sequenced by immunoSEQ multiplex PCR, and TCRdb holds only the in-frame ones, with some missing. The table shows some 220,000 clones, with roughly 82% occurring only once. Material for sequencing was peripheral blood. These receptors originate from a man aged 50-59 years with active or convalescent COVID-19.

The chain combines TRBV5-1 with TRBJ2-3, with 9 bases that match TRBD2. V dropped 2 bases and J dropped 2; count of bases not matched to a gene: 3. The CDR3 covers 15 residues. In germline, CDR1 is SGHRS, CDR2 YFSETQ. The CDR3 DNA reads TGCGCCAGCAGCTTAGTAGCGGGGGTCACAGATACGCAGTATTTT. Residues: CASSLVAGVTDTQYF.

This chain joins TRBV6-2 or TRBV6-3 and TRBJ2-7; perhaps TRBD1 as D (5 bases). The germline V gene has CDR1 MNHEY and CDR2 SVGEGT. The CDR3 spans 13 residues. Trimming pared 5 bases from V and 6 bases from J, leaving 14 bases between. Here the CDR3 reads CASSLGQGIEQYV. The CDR3 DNA sequence: TGTGCCAGCAGTCTCGGGCAGGGAATCGAGCAGTACGTC.

The V call is TRBV6-6, the J call TRBJ2-7; 9 nucleotides match TRBD1. The CDR3 is made up of 13 amino acids. J gave up 7 bases and V 4 bases, and 5 bases lay outside the gene matches. Germline lookup yields CDR1 MNHNY and CDR2 SVGAGI (reference sequence). CDR3 loop: CASSWTGVSEQYF. CDR3 bases: TGTGCCAGCAGTTGGACAGGGGTGAGTGAGCAGTACTTC.

The genes are TRBV2 and TRBJ2-5; possible D gene TRBD2, 6 bases. The CDR3 extends over 12 amino acids. Germline CDR1 SNHLY, CDR2 FYNNEI. V was pared by 10 bases and J by 2 bases, with 11 bases between. The CDR3 bases are TGTGCCACAGGGACTTCACAAGAGACCCAGTACTTC. This encodes CATGTSQETQYF.

CDR3 nucleotide sequence: TGTGCCAGCAGTTACTCGGGGGACAGGGTGCAGCCCCAGCATTTT. Translating gives CASSYSGDRVQPQHF. V gene TRBV6-2 or TRBV6-3 combines with J gene TRBJ1-5; 9 bases are a match to TRBD1. Germline CDR1 and CDR2: MNHEY and SVGEGT. This CDR3 is 15 amino acids long. With 0 bases clipped from V and 7 bases from J, the junction kept 4 bases outside the gene matches.

The genes are TRBV2 and TRBJ2-7, with D unresolved. The CDR3 covers 13 residues. V lost 0 bases, J lost 4 bases, and 7 bases lay in between. Germline V gene data show CDR1 as SNHLY and CDR2 as FYNNEI. Here the CDR3 reads CASSEARLYEQYV. As DNA, the CDR3 is TGTGCCAGCAGTGAAGCGCGGCTATACGAGCAGTACGTC.

The gene calls are TRBV4-3 and TRBJ2-1, with 7 bases lining up with TRBD1. Germline lookup yields CDR1 LGHNA and CDR2 YSLEER. The V gene end was trimmed by 5 bases and the J gene end by 4 bases; junction bases not matched to a gene: 2. The CDR3 is 13 residues long. The CDR3 sequence: CASSVGQYNEQFF. CDR3 DNA: TGCGCCAGCAGCGTGGGACAGTACAATGAGCAGTTCTTC.

This chain links TRBV12-3 or TRBV12-4 with TRBJ1-1, with D possibly TRBD1 on 5 matching bases. The CDR3 totals 10 residues. The CDR3 sequence is CAAKKGEAFF. CDR3 coding DNA: TGTGCGGCGAAAAAGGGGGAAGCTTTCTTT.

A single count supports this clone. This sequence joins TRBV6-1 and TRBJ1-2; D remains ambiguous. This CDR3 spans 16 amino acids. Germline-derived CDR1 and CDR2 are MNHNS and SASEGT. V lost 2 bases, J lost 2 bases, and 15 bases lay in between. CDR3 amino acids: CASSENVVLQNYGYTF. The CDR3 region has the DNA TGTGCCAGCAGTGAAAACGTGGTACTTCAAAACTATGGCTACACCTTC.

The chain recombines TRBV7-2 with TRBJ1-2; the match to TRBD1 covers 8 bases. V lost 5 bases, J lost 6 bases, and 14 bases stayed unmatched. CDR1 and CDR2 from the germline V gene are SGHTA and FQGNSA. The CDR3 extends over 16 amino acids. CDR3 in amino acids: CASSPGQGSGPNGYTF. The CDR3 DNA is TGTGCCAGCAGCCCAGGACAGGGTTCGGGTCCTAATGGCTACACCTTC. Variable domain in full (rest from reference TRBV7-2 and TRBJ1-2): GAGVSQSPSNKVTEKGKDVELRCDPISGHTALYWYRQSLGQGLEFLIYFQGNSAPDKSGLPSDRFSAERTGGSVSTLTIQRTQQEDSAVYLCASSPGQGSGPNGYTFGSGTRLTVV.

V gene TRBV5-1 combines with J gene TRBJ2-1; 15 bases agree with TRBD2. The CDR3 extends over 17 amino acids. The germline gives CDR1 SGHRS, CDR2 YFSETQ. V dropped 4 bases and J dropped 3; count of bases not matched to a gene: 5. DNA for the CDR3: TGCGCCAGCAGCCTGGGACTAGCGGGAGGTAGCTACAATGAGCAGTTCTTC. Protein: CASSLGLAGGSYNEQFF.

This chain connects TRBV4-2 to TRBJ2-5; 11 bases match TRBD2. Losses at the gene ends were 2 bases for V and 1 base for J; bases not matched to a gene: 3. This CDR3 has 16 amino acids. Germline V CDR1 and CDR2: LGHNA, YNFKEQ. The CDR3 DNA reads as TGTGCCAGCAGCCAAACCGGGACTAGCGGCCAAGAGACCCAGTACTTC. Its translation is CASSQTGTSGQETQYF.

The rearrangement uses TRBV28 and TRBJ1-5, with 7 bases aligning to TRBD1. This CDR3 region has 15 residues. Trimming removed 4 bases from V and 5 bases from J; junction bases left unmatched: 8. CDR1 is MDHEN, CDR2 SYDVKM, per germline. CDR3 loop: CASSSQGQSYQPQHF. Here the CDR3 DNA reads TGTGCCAGCAGTTCCCAGGGACAGAGTTATCAGCCCCAGCATTTT.

The chain uses TRBV12-3 or TRBV12-4 and TRBJ1-2; D remains unclear. Trimming took off 3 bases at V and 0 bases at J, with 5 bases between the two ends. CDR3 size: 13 residues. The CDR3 DNA sequence: TGTGCCAGCAGTTTTTCCGCTAACTATGGCTACACCTTC. Translation: CASSFSANYGYTF.

The chain employs TRBV6-6 and TRBJ1-5; 8 positions agree with TRBD1. Germline V gene lookup returns CDR1 MNHNY and CDR2 SVGAGI (reference sequence). This CDR3 spans 15 amino acids. After removal of 2 bases from V and 1 base from J, the junction contained 1 base not matched to a gene. The CDR3 sequence: CASSYNRGSNQPQHF. The CDR3 nucleotides read TGTGCCAGCAGTTACAACAGGGGGAGCAATCAGCCCCAGCATTTT.

The chain links TRBV7-6 to TRBJ2-3; D gene uncertain. The germline V gene encodes CDR1 SGHVS and CDR2 FNYEAQ. The CDR3 spans 14 residues. V lost 2 bases, J lost 5 bases, and 11 bases lay in between. This CDR3 is CASSLSTNQDTQYF. For the CDR3, the DNA is TGTGCCAGCAGCTTAAGTACTAATCAAGATACGCAGTATTTT.

The CDR3 DNA is TGTGCCAGCAGGGGACAGGCCTACTATGGCTACACCTTC. Translation: CASRGQAYYGYTF. The chain couples TRBV6-5 to TRBJ1-2; 8 bases agree with TRBD1. The CDR3 runs 13 residues. Germline values: CDR1 MNHEY, CDR2 SVGAGI. Trimming took 6 bases from V and 3 from J; bases not matched to a gene: 3.

This sequence joins TRBV21-1 and TRBJ1-5; the table calls TRBD1, which could not be checked here. TRBV21-1 constitutes a pseudogene. This CDR3 is 15 amino acids long. CDR3 coding DNA: TGTGCCAGCAGCAAAGCTTCGGACAGGGATCAGCCCCAGCATTTT. This translates into CASSKASDRDQPQHF.

The J gene is TRBJ2-3, the V gene TRBV6-1; D remains ambiguous. Trimming took off 5 bases at V and 11 bases at J, with 23 bases between the two ends. Germline V gene sequence: CDR1 MNHNS, CDR2 SASEGT. The CDR3 loop spans 15 amino acids. CDR3 sequence: CASSQQPRVGSGQYF. CDR3 DNA sequence: TGTGCCAGCAGTCAACAACCGCGAGTGGGTTCGGGGCAGTATTTT.

This rearrangement joins TRBV6-4 to TRBJ2-1; TRBD2 matches at 10 bases. V dropped 2 bases and J dropped 6; count of bases not matched to a gene: 4. The CDR3 has 15 amino acids. The germline CDR1 and CDR2 sequences are MRHNA and SNTAGT. The CDR3 DNA is TGTGCCAGCAGTGACGTTCTAGCGGGAGTCAATGAGCAGTTCTTC. Translating it yields CASSDVLAGVNEQFF.

V gene TRBV5-4 combines with J gene TRBJ2-1; 10 bases line up with TRBD2. CDR1 and CDR2 from the germline V gene are SGHNT and YYREEE (reference sequence). The CDR3 totals 18 residues. V lost 0 bases and J lost 1; bases outside the gene matches: 7. DNA for the CDR3: TGTGCCAGCAGCTTGGGAGGATCTAGCGGGGGATCCTACAATGAGCAGTTCTTC. It codes for CASSLGGSSGGSYNEQFF.